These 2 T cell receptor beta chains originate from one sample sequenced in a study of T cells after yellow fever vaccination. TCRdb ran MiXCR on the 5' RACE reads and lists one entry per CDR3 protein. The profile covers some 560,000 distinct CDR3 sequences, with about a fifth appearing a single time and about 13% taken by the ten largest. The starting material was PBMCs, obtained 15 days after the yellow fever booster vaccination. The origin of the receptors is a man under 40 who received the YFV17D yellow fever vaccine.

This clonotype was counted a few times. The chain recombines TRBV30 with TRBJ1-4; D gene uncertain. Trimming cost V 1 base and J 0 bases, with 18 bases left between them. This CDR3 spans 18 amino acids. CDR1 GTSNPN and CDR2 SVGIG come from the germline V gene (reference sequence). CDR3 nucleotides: TGTGCCTGGAGTGACTTATTCTCGACCCGAACAACTAATGAAAAACTGTTTTTT. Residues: CAWSDLFSTRTTNEKLFF.

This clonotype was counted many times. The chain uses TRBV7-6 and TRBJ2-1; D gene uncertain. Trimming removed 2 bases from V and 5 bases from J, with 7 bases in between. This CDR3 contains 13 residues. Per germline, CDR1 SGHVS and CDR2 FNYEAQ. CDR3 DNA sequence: TGTGCCAGCAGCTTAAGTCTAAACAATGAGCAGTTCTTC. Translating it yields CASSLSLNNEQFF.